This record looks at one T cell receptor beta chain sequence and its context. Other DNA sequences within the sample encode an identical CDR3. The record originates from a study of blood T cell repertoires in COVID-19. Study summary: Sources were T cells, B-cell-depleted T cells, or PBMCs; the material itself was cDNA or gDNA.

Study processing details: Amplification of reference gene primers was used by the study to estimate nucleated cell counts. Clones were read by immunoSEQ multiplex PCR, and TCRdb kept only the in-frame ones, dropping some. That table furnishes V, J and clone size, whereas the DNA furnished D and trimming. The table includes 70,000 to 80,000 clones, around 85% detected once. The germline CDR1 and CDR2 sequences are SEHNR and FQNEAQ (reference sequence). CDR3 length equals 13 residues. Trimming removed 1 base from V and 3 bases from J, with 6 bases in between. Source material: peripheral blood. The clonotype was recovered from a human donor in a cohort sampled during active COVID-19. The rearrangement joins TRBV7-9 to TRBJ1-1, with D hard to call. CDR3: CASSLDRDTEAFF. CDR3 sequence (DNA): TGTGCCAGCAGCTTAGACCGAGACACTGAAGCTTTCTTT.